This T cell receptor beta chain was profiled in a study of T cells after yellow fever vaccination. One entry per CDR3 protein results from TCRdb running MiXCR on the 5' RACE reads. The sample lists hundreds of thousands of distinct CDR3 sequences; around an eighth were seen once. Trimming stripped 4 bases from V and 6 bases from J, with 14 bases between. The CDR3 loop spans 14 amino acids. The chain links TRBV12-3 or TRBV12-4 to TRBJ2-3; D ambiguous. The sequencing used PBMCs, collected on the day of the yellow fever booster vaccination. The TCR originated in a man aged 25 to 40 who received the YFV17D yellow fever vaccine. The DNA of the CDR3 is TGTGCCAGCAGTTCCGGACCCCACGGGGATACGCAGTATTTT. It yields the protein CASSSGPHGDTQYF.